These T cell receptor beta chains were read from a single sample in a study of OX40 agonist ivuxolimab in advanced cancers. Profiled with immunoSEQ multiplex PCR; TCRdb holds only in-frame clones, not every one. Of approximately 94,000 clones listed, 84% are singletons. The source material was CD4+ or CD8+ T cells sorted from blood, sampled in a trial of the OX40 agonist ivuxolimab. These TCRs come from an adult with an advanced solid tumor such as melanoma, head and neck, liver or kidney cancer. Both conserved end residues are trimmed from each CDR3.

cdr3_aa: ASNGQLNTEAF; j_call: TRBJ1-1; v_call: TRBV19
cdr3_aa: AISAGGAETQY; j_call: TRBJ2-5; v_call: TRBV10-3
cdr3_aa: ANRGAGANVLT; j_call: TRBJ2-6; v_call: TRBV6-1
cdr3_aa: ASSLMGADNEQF; j_call: TRBJ2-1; v_call: TRBV5-1
cdr3_aa: ASSLASENEQF; j_call: TRBJ2-1; v_call: TRBV11-2
cdr3_aa: ATTQDPTGLGTGELF; j_call: TRBJ2-2; v_call: TRBV11-2
cdr3_aa: ASTPDRDEQY; j_call: TRBJ2-7; v_call: TRBV28
cdr3_aa: ASSMGVYNEQF; j_call: TRBJ2-1; v_call: TRBV5-1
cdr3_aa: ASSLAGADTEAF; j_call: TRBJ1-1; v_call: TRBV5-1
cdr3_aa: ASSLDGQGGNEQF; j_call: TRBJ2-1; v_call: TRBV9
cdr3_aa: SVVLYNEQF; j_call: TRBJ2-1; v_call: TRBV29-1
cdr3_aa: ASSSDRSGGELF; j_call: TRBJ2-2; v_call: TRBV5-1
cdr3_aa: ASSPGQGTKNIQY; j_call: TRBJ2-4; v_call: TRBV27
cdr3_aa: ASSYPAMRNEAF; j_call: TRBJ1-1; v_call: TRBV6-5
cdr3_aa: ASSEGDEDTQY; j_call: TRBJ2-3; v_call: TRBV2
cdr3_aa: ASSPPPRRSNQPQH; j_call: TRBJ1-5; v_call: TRBV19
cdr3_aa: ASRAQGYTGELF; j_call: TRBJ2-2; v_call: TRBV2
cdr3_aa: ASRDQWTGPNEQF; j_call: TRBJ2-1; v_call: TRBV2
cdr3_aa: ASRSGEKNIQY; j_call: TRBJ2-4; v_call: TRBV28
cdr3_aa: ATSIEGGGVFAQY; j_call: TRBJ2-3; v_call: TRBV15
cdr3_aa: ASSVTGSSGNTIY; j_call: TRBJ1-3; v_call: TRBV6-4
cdr3_aa: ASSTQTLGSNQPQH; j_call: TRBJ1-5; v_call: TRBV19
cdr3_aa: ATKLYRDSNQPQH; j_call: TRBJ1-5; v_call: TRBV6-5
cdr3_aa: ASSADSNQPQH; j_call: TRBJ1-5; v_call: TRBV2
cdr3_aa: ASSQYPQVRAEAF; j_call: TRBJ1-1; v_call: TRBV4-3
cdr3_aa: ASSPTGNTIY; j_call: TRBJ1-3; v_call: TRBV6-5
cdr3_aa: ASSEQGPSQDNEQF; j_call: TRBJ2-1; v_call: TRBV2
cdr3_aa: ASKGDKETQY; j_call: TRBJ2-5; v_call: TRBV28
cdr3_aa: ASSLASGNSPLH; j_call: TRBJ1-6; v_call: TRBV7-8
cdr3_aa: ASSEEGVGNTEAF; j_call: TRBJ1-1; v_call: TRBV2
cdr3_aa: ASSLGGIGNQPQH; j_call: TRBJ1-5; v_call: TRBV7-2
cdr3_aa: ASSQTVYNEQF; j_call: TRBJ2-1; v_call: TRBV14
cdr3_aa: ASSFVQSTDTQY; j_call: TRBJ2-3; v_call: TRBV7-9
cdr3_aa: ASSADGQKNSPLH; j_call: TRBJ1-6; v_call: TRBV5-5
cdr3_aa: ASSGGARTNEKLF; j_call: TRBJ1-4; v_call: TRBV28
cdr3_aa: ASSSAMDSMNTEAF; j_call: TRBJ1-1; v_call: TRBV7-9
cdr3_aa: ASSPLPRTGRVNNEQF; j_call: TRBJ2-1; v_call: TRBV18
cdr3_aa: ASRIQGAGTDYGYT; j_call: TRBJ1-2; v_call: TRBV19
cdr3_aa: ASSFTSGSNTGELF; j_call: TRBJ2-2; v_call: TRBV5-1
cdr3_aa: ASRGTGGADTQY; j_call: TRBJ2-3; v_call: TRBV2
cdr3_aa: ASSWGDREDNGYT; j_call: TRBJ1-2; v_call: TRBV5-1
cdr3_aa: ASSDAGEQY; j_call: TRBJ2-7; v_call: TRBV2
cdr3_aa: ASSLEATANEQF; j_call: TRBJ2-1; v_call: TRBV5-4
cdr3_aa: AWNTPGTGRDTEAF; j_call: TRBJ1-1; v_call: TRBV30
cdr3_aa: ASSPLGDSNQPQH; j_call: TRBJ1-5; v_call: TRBV19
cdr3_aa: ASSYSLYIQTQY; j_call: TRBJ2-5; v_call: TRBV6-5
cdr3_aa: ASSIGGPSPGNQPQH; j_call: TRBJ1-5; v_call: TRBV19
cdr3_aa: ASSTPDLSTNEKLF; j_call: TRBJ1-4; v_call: TRBV5-1
cdr3_aa: ATSRVEGMYSPLH; j_call: TRBJ1-6; v_call: TRBV15
cdr3_aa: ASSRGVETQY; j_call: TRBJ2-5; v_call: TRBV2
cdr3_aa: ASAPRTGNTGELF; j_call: TRBJ2-2; v_call: TRBV7-2
cdr3_aa: ASSLGATGELF; j_call: TRBJ2-2; v_call: TRBV7-9
cdr3_aa: ASSVRQGGGQETQY; j_call: TRBJ2-5; v_call: TRBV9
cdr3_aa: ASSSPGGRNEKLF; j_call: TRBJ1-4; v_call: TRBV28
cdr3_aa: ASSTDRAAKETQY; j_call: TRBJ2-5; v_call: TRBV18
cdr3_aa: ASSLLPQGARREQY; j_call: TRBJ2-7; v_call: TRBV7-8
cdr3_aa: ASNPRGGSTGELF; j_call: TRBJ2-2; v_call: TRBV7-8
cdr3_aa: SAKAGTSGLNEQF; j_call: TRBJ2-1; v_call: TRBV29-1